The clone carrying this T cell receptor (beta chain) was seen a handful of times. What it recognizes is unknown. The repertoire was sequenced with immunoSEQ multiplex PCR; TCRdb's copy has only in-frame clones and lacks some. The sample records about 26,000 clones, 85% being singletons. These data originate in a study of lymphopenia after photon versus proton radiotherapy. The CDR3 runs to 14 residues. Germline CDR1 reads SGDLS; CDR2 reads YYNGEE. Trimming took off 4 bases at V and 3 bases at J, with 11 bases between the two ends. General study findings and limits: Post-nadir diversity loss with photons came from oligoclonal expansion, particularly CD8+ Temra cells. Under photons, naive T cells and diversity fell while effector/memory populations rose.

The specimen comprised peripheral blood, sampled from a patient treated with photon-based radiotherapy. This TCR came from a man younger than 40 with gastric cancer. This chain connects TRBV9 to TRBJ1-5; D not resolved. The CDR3 DNA follows: TGTGCCAGCAGCCTGGACGGCTTCAATCAGCCCCAGCATTTT. Amino acids: CASSLDGFNQPQHF.